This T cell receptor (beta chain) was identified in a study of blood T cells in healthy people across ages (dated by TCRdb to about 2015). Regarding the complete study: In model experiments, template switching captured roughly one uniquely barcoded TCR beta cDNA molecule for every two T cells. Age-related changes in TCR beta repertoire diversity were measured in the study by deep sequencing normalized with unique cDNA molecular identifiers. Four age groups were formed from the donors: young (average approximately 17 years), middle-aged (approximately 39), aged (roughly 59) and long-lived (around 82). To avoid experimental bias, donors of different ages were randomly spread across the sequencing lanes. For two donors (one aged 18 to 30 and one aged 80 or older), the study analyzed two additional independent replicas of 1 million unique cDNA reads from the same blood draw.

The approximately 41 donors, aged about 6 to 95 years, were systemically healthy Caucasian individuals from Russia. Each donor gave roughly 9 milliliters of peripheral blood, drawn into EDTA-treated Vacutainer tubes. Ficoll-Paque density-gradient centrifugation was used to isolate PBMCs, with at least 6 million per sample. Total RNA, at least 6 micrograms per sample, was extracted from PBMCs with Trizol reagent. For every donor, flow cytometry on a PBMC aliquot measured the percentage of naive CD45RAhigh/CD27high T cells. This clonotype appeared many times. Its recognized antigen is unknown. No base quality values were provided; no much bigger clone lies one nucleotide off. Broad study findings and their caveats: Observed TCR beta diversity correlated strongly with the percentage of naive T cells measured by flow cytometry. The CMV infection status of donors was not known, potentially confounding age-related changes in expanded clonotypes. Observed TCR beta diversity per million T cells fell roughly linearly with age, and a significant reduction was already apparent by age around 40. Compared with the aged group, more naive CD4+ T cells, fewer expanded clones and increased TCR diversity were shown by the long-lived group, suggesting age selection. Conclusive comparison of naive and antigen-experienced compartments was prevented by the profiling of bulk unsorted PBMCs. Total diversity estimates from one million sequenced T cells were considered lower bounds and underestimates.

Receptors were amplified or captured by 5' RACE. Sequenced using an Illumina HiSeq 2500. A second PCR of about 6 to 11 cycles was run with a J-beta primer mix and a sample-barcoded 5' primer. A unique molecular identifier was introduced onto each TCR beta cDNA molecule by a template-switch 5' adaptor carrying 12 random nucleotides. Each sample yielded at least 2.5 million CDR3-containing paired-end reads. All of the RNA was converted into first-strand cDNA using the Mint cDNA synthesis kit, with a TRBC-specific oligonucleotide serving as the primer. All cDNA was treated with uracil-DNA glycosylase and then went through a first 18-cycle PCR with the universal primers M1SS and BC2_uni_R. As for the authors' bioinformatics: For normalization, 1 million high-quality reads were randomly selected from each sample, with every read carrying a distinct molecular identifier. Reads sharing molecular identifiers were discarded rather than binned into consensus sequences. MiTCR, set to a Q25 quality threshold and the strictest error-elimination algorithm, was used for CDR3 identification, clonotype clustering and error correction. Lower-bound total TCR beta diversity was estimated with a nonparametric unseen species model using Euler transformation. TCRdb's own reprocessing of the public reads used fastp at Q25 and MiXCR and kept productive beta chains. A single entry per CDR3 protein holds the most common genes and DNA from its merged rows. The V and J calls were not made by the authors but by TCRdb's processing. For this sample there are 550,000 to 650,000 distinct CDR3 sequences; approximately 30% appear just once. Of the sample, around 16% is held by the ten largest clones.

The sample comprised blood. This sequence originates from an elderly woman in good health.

CDR3 region: CASSYTGGGYTF. The sequenced DNA: TGTGCCAGCAGCTACACAGGGGGTGGCTACACCTTC. Rearrangement joined TRBV28 to TRBJ1-2, with 8 bases in between that match TRBD1. CDR1 MDHEN and CDR2 SYDVKM are derived from the germline V gene. From the cysteine through the phenylalanine, the CDR3 covers 12 amino acids. Just CDR3 DNA is preserved here, 36 bases in frame from base 1. V is pruned by 6 bases and J by 7 bases, leaving 4 bases of the junction without a gene match.